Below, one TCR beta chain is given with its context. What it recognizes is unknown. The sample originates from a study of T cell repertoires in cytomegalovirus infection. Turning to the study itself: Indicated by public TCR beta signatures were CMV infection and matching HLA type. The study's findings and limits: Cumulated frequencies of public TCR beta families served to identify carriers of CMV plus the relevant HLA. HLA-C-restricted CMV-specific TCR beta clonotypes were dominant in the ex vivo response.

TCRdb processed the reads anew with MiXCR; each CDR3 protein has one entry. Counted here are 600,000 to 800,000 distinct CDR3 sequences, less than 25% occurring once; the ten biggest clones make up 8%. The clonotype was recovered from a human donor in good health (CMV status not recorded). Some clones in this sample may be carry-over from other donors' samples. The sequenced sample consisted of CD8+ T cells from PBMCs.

The CDR3 bases are TGCAGTGCTAGAGAACTTATATCCGTGACAGGGTTGACACCCCTCCACTTT. As protein: CSARELISVTGLTPLHF. This chain joins TRBV20-1 and TRBJ1-6, with 7 bases that match TRBD1. The germline V gene has CDR1 DFQATT and CDR2 SNEGSKA (reference sequence). Unmatched junction bases numbered 16, after V lost 0 bases and J lost 11 bases. This CDR3 spans 17 amino acids.